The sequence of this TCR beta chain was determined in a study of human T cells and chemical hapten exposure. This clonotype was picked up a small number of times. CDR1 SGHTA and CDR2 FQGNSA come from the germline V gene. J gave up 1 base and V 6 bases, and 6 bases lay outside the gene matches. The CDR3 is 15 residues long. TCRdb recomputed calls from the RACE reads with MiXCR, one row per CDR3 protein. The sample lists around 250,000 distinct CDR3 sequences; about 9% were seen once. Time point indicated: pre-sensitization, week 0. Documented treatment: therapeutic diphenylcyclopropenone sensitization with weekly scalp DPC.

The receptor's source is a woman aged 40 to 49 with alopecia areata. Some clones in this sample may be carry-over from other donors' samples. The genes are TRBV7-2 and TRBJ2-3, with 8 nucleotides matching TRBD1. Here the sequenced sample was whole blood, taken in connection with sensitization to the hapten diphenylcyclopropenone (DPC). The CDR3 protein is CASSFQQGGTDTQYF. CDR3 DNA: TGTGCCAGCAGTTTTCAACAGGGGGGCACAGATACGCAGTATTTT.